The entry below describes one TCR beta chain. These data originate in a study of cytomegalovirus exposure and HLA in healthy donors. A multiplex PCR was run with 60 Vbeta primers and 13 Jbeta primers. Produced via immunoSEQ multiplex PCR; TCRdb's table is partial and in-frame only. This table has over 100,000 clones, around three fifths appearing once. The CDR3 runs to 15 residues. In germline, CDR1 is MNHEY, CDR2 SVGAGI. Trimming at V came to 6 bases and at J to 4 bases, leaving 5 bases not matched to a gene. Material for sequencing was PBMCs. This sequence joins TRBV6-5 and TRBJ2-2; 10 bases match TRBD2. This sequence originates from a woman aged 40 to 50 in good health and CMV-seropositive. The CDR3 DNA reads as TGTGCCAGCAGCCTGGGACTAGCGATCACCGGGGAGCTGTTTTTT. Translation: CASSLGLAITGELFF.